Presented here are 16 T cell receptor beta chains from one specimen sequenced in a study of Graves' ophthalmopathy and Graves' hyperthyroidism. The authors amplified TCR beta CDR3 regions from RNA transcripts. Following a first-round RT-PCR that used HTBI primers, a second-round multiplex PCR was carried out. Each CDR3 protein is one row after TCRdb ran MiXCR on the multiplex PCR reads. Of 340,000 or so distinct CDR3 sequences listed, 15% to 20% are singletons. Sequencing was performed on peripheral blood. These receptors were taken from an adult man with Graves' ophthalmopathy.

This clonotype was found many times. The chain joins TRBV2 to TRBJ1-5; D is unclear. CDR3 length: 15 residues. CDR1 and CDR2 from the germline V gene are SNHLY and FYNNEI. Deletions cut 5 bases from V and 7 bases from J, with 18 bases between. The CDR3 is CASSLNRPLGQPQHF. Here the CDR3 DNA reads TGTGCCAGCAGTCTGAATAGACCATTGGGGCAGCCCCAGCATTTT.

Ten or more counts support this clonotype. The chain joins TRBV30 to TRBJ1-1; D unclear. Per germline, CDR1 GTSNPN and CDR2 SVGIG (reference sequence). The CDR3 covers 12 residues. CDR3 DNA sequence: TGTGCTTTAATTCCGGCGGGGACTGAAGCTTTCTTT. This gives the protein CALIPAGTEAFF.

This clonotype occurred many times. The chain uses TRBV29-1 and TRBJ1-1; D unresolved. Germline CDR1 SQVTM, CDR2 ANQGSEA. V lost 4 bases and J lost 2, with 8 bases in between. This CDR3 region has 12 residues. This CDR3 is CSVGSYNTEAFF. Written as DNA, the CDR3 is TGCAGCGTTGGGAGTTATAACACTGAAGCTTTCTTT.

This clonotype was detected many times. The V gene is TRBV2, the J gene TRBJ1-1, with D hard to call. V was cut by 8 bases and J by 2 bases, with 12 bases left in between. The CDR3 runs 13 residues. Looked up from germline, CDR1 is SNHLY and CDR2 is FYNNEI. DNA of the CDR3: TGTGCCAGCCCCAAGGAGGGAAACACTGAAGCTTTCTTT. Amino acids: CASPKEGNTEAFF.

The sample holds many counts of this clonotype. The chain has TRBV2 and TRBJ2-5, with TRBD1 matching over 7 bases. V dropped 3 bases and J dropped 7; count of bases not matched to a gene: 8. The CDR3 is 14 residues long. The germline V gene has CDR1 SNHLY and CDR2 FYNNEI. As DNA, the CDR3 is TGTGCCAGCAGTGACCGGACAGGACGCGGGACCCAGTACTTC. Protein sequence: CASSDRTGRGTQYF.

This clonotype was seen a few times. The chain combines TRBV30 with TRBJ2-2, with unresolved D. Germline CDR1 and CDR2: GTSNPN and SVGIG (reference sequence). CDR3 length: 13 amino acids. Trimming removed 0 bases from V and 5 bases from J, with 7 bases in between. The CDR3 here is CAWSVSVTGELFF. Written as DNA, the CDR3 is TGTGCCTGGAGTGTTTCCGTAACCGGGGAGCTGTTTTTT.

The chain is built from TRBV12-3 or TRBV12-4 and TRBJ1-2; the D gene is possibly TRBD1 (5 bases). The CDR3 spans 13 residues. Trimming left V 4 bases short and J 8 bases short, with 14 bases between. The CDR3 reads CASSYGTARGYTF. The CDR3 nucleotides read TGTGCCAGCAGTTACGGGACGGCCAGGGGCTACACCTTC.

This clonotype was observed at least ten times. The chain links TRBV20-1 to TRBJ2-7, with TRBD1 identical over 9 bases. J lost 4 bases, V lost 1 base, and 5 bases had no gene match. This CDR3 has 14 amino acids. Germline V gives CDR1 DFQATT, CDR2 SNEGSKA (reference sequence). DNA for the CDR3: TGCAGTGCTAGAGTCGGGACAGGGACTTACGAGCAGTACTTC. Amino acid sequence: CSARVGTGTYEQYF.

The table lists this clonotype with many counts. The chain couples TRBV11-3 to TRBJ1-1; D not certain. V was clipped by 1 base and J by 4 bases, with 7 bases between them. Germline V CDR1 and CDR2: SGHNT, YENEEA. This CDR3 has 13 amino acids. The CDR3: CASSLVEGTEAFF. The CDR3, as DNA: TGTGCCAGCAGCTTAGTCGAAGGCACTGAAGCTTTCTTT.

This clonotype was seen repeatedly, ten times or more. This chain uses TRBV28 with TRBJ1-3, with 7 positions matching TRBD1. In germline, CDR1 is MDHEN, CDR2 SYDVKM. Trimming removed 3 bases from V and 2 bases from J; junction bases left unmatched: 4. The CDR3 is made up of 15 amino acids. This CDR3 reads CASSFGGGPGNTIYF. As DNA, the CDR3 is TGTGCCAGCAGTTTCGGAGGGGGCCCTGGAAACACCATATATTTT.

The sample holds many counts of this clonotype. The chain joins TRBV29-1 to TRBJ1-1; D not resolved. Germline V gene lookup returns CDR1 SQVTM and CDR2 ANQGSEA. The CDR3 covers 13 residues. V gave up 4 bases and J gave up 0 bases, with 9 bases separating them. The CDR3 protein is CSVAWGMNTEAFF. As DNA, the CDR3 is TGCAGCGTTGCCTGGGGTATGAACACTGAAGCTTTCTTT.

This clonotype showed up many times. CDR3 sequence: CASSLDQGGNSPLHF. In DNA form, the CDR3 reads TGTGCCAGCAGCTTAGATCAGGGTGGAAATTCACCCCTCCACTTT. V usage is TRBV7-8 and J usage is TRBJ1-6; a possible D gene is TRBD1 (5 bases). The V and J ends lost 1 base and 7 bases respectively, with 11 bases between them. The CDR3 length is 15 residues. Germline V lookup: CDR1 SGHVS, CDR2 FQNEAQ.

This clonotype appeared many times. The chain uses TRBV6-7 and TRBJ2-5, with D possibly TRBD1 on 5 matching bases. TRBV6-7 is noted as an ORF with a role that remains uncertain. The CDR3 is made up of 15 amino acids. Deletions cut 2 bases from V and 0 bases from J, with 10 bases between. The CDR3 region is CASSYRDSYQETQYF. The CDR3 DNA sequence: TGTGCCAGCAGTTACCGCGACAGCTACCAAGAGACCCAGTACTTC.

Details on this clonotype: A much larger clone is a single base away; this may be a read error. The rearrangement links TRBV28 to TRBJ1-1, with D uncertain. This CDR3 comprises 11 residues. CDR1 and CDR2 (germline): MDHEN, SYDVKM. CDR3 in amino acids: CAISLFTEAFF. The CDR3 nucleotides are TGTGCCATCAGTTTATTCACTGAAGCTTTCTTT.

This clonotype was seen many times. The genes are TRBV12-3 or TRBV12-4 and TRBJ2-7, with D maybe TRBD1 (5 bases). V was cut by 5 bases and J by 3 bases, with 14 bases left in between. There are 14 residues in the CDR3. CDR3 nucleotides: TGTGCCAGCAGTGCGACAGAGTCCGGCTACGAGCAGTACTTC. As protein: CASSATESGYEQYF.

V usage is TRBV15 and J usage is TRBJ2-5, with D hard to call. Germline CDR1 reads LNHNV; CDR2 reads YYDKDF (reference sequence). Between the trimmed V and J ends, which lost 5 bases and 5 bases, there was a span of 18 bases. The CDR3 extends over 15 amino acids. CDR3 region: CATSVRPALGETQYF. DNA of the CDR3: TGTGCCACCAGCGTGCGCCCGGCCTTGGGGGAGACCCAGTACTTC.